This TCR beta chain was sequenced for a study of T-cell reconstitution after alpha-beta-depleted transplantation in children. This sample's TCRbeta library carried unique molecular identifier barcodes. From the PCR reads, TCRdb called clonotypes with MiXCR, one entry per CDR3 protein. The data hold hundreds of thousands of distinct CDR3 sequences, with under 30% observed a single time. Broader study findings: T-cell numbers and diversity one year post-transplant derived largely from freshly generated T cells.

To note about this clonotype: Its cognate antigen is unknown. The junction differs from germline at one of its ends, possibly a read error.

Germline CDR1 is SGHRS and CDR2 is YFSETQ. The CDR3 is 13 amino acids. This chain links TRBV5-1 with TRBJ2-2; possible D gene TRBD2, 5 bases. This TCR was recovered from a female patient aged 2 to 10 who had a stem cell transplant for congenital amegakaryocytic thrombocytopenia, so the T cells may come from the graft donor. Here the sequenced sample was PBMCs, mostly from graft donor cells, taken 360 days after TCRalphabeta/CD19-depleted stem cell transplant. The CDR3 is CASSLALTGELVF. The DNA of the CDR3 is TGCGCCAGCAGCTTGGCCTTAACCGGGGAGCTGGTTTTT.